Presented here are 13 T cell receptor beta chains from one specimen sequenced in a study of cytomegalovirus exposure and HLA in healthy donors. The PCR ran on 60 Vbeta and 13 Jbeta primers. Repertoires were generated with immunoSEQ multiplex PCR, while TCRdb's copy carries only in-frame clones and drops some. The top ten hold approximately 6.2% of the sample, which has 120,000 to 150,000 clones, over 70% seen once. Sequencing used PBMCs. The receptors derive from a man between 40 and 49 years old in good health and CMV-seropositive.

This clone has a single count. CDR3 loop: CASSENGREKEYF. CDR3 DNA: TGTGCCAGCAGTGAGAATGGGAGGGAAAAGGAGTACTTC. The chain links TRBV25-1 to TRBJ2-5; the match to TRBD2 covers 7 bases. The V gene's germline CDR1 is MGHDK and CDR2 SYGVNS. The CDR3 length is 13 residues. V was clipped by 3 bases and J by 12 bases; unmatched bases: 10.

V gene TRBV7-2 combines with J gene TRBJ2-7; 10 nucleotides match TRBD1. Germline loops: CDR1 SGHTA, CDR2 FQGNSA. Trimming took 5 bases from V and 9 from J; bases not matched to a gene: 13. There are 15 residues in the CDR3. CDR3 sequence (DNA): TGTGCCAGCAGCCTAGAGGGACAGGGGATCGCGGTGCAGTACTTC. This gives the protein CASSLEGQGIAVQYF.

This clone appeared once. The chain couples TRBV7-9 to TRBJ2-3; the D gene is possibly TRBD1 (6 bases). This CDR3 contains 17 residues. Deletions cut 1 base from V and 0 bases from J, with 14 bases between. The germline V gene encodes CDR1 SEHNR and CDR2 FQNEAQ (reference sequence). In DNA, the CDR3 is TGTGCCAGCAGCTTAGGGTCCGGACAGAGAAGCACAGATACGCAGTATTTT. Its protein is CASSLGSGQRSTDTQYF.

The V call is TRBV9, the J call TRBJ2-1; D perhaps matches TRBD2 (5 bases). V shed 0 bases and J shed 8 bases, with 12 bases lying between them. Germline CDR1 SGDLS, CDR2 YYNGEE. The CDR3 covers 14 residues. The CDR3 here is CASSVDRAEDEQFF. The CDR3 DNA reads as TGTGCCAGCAGCGTAGACCGGGCGGAGGATGAGCAGTTCTTC.

V is TRBV6-1 and J is TRBJ2-3; 11 bases are shared with TRBD1. The CDR3 covers 15 residues. CDR1 is MNHNS and CDR2 is SASEGT in the germline V gene. V lost 6 bases, J lost 4 bases, and 6 bases stayed unmatched. The CDR3 is CASSLDRGLADTQYF. The CDR3 coding sequence is TGTGCCAGCAGCCTGGACAGGGGGCTCGCAGATACGCAGTATTTT.

This chain links TRBV2 with TRBJ2-2, with TRBD1 matching over 7 bases. This CDR3 spans 15 amino acids. V trimming: 7 bases; J trimming: 6 bases; junction bases outside the gene matches: 11. Germline V gene data show CDR1 as SNHLY and CDR2 as FYNNEI. CDR3 sequence: CASTLTGFLSGELFF. In DNA, the CDR3 is TGTGCCAGCACTTTGACAGGGTTCTTGTCCGGGGAGCTGTTTTTT.

This clone has just a few counts. The V gene is TRBV6-1, the J gene TRBJ1-2; 12 positions agree with TRBD1. V shed 2 bases, J shed 7 bases, and the junction held 5 bases outside the gene matches. This CDR3 has 15 amino acids. In germline, CDR1 is MNHNS, CDR2 SASEGT. DNA for the CDR3: TGTGCCAGCAGTGAACATTGGGACAGGGGGCTTGGCTACACCTTC. It codes for CASSEHWDRGLGYTF.

The chain couples TRBV7-2 to TRBJ1-6; 10 bases are shared with TRBD1. The junction had 3 bases not matched to a gene; V was cut back by 1 base and J by 9 bases. The CDR3 length is 15 residues. The V gene's germline CDR1 is SGHTA and CDR2 FQGNSA. For the CDR3, the DNA is TGTGCCAGCAGCTTAGAGACAGGGGGCATTTCACCCCTCCACTTT. It specifies CASSLETGGISPLHF. Filled out from reference TRBV7-2 and TRBJ1-6, the complete variable domain reads GAGVSQSPSNKVTEKGKDVELRCDPISGHTALYWYRQSLGQGLEFLIYFQGNSAPDKSGLPSDRFSAERTGGSVSTLTIQRTQQEDSAVYLCASSLETGGISPLHFGNGTRLTVT.

J is TRBJ1-3 and V is TRBV7-8; a weak D match, TRBD1 (5 bases). Germline loops: CDR1 SGHVS, CDR2 FQNEAQ. This CDR3 has 15 amino acids. The V end lost 1 base, the J end lost 2 bases, and 9 bases lay between the germline ends. CDR3 sequence reads: CASSLVGTPGNTIYF. The CDR3 bases are TGTGCCAGCAGCTTAGTCGGGACTCCTGGAAACACCATATATTTT.

The CDR3 is CASGGLANEQFF. In DNA form, the CDR3 reads TGTGCCAGCGGGGGACTAGCGAATGAGCAGTTCTTC. The J gene is TRBJ2-1, the V gene TRBV6-6; 10 positions agree with TRBD2. The CDR3 totals 12 residues. Germline CDR1 and CDR2: MNHNY and SVGAGI (reference sequence). V shed 8 bases and J 7 bases; nucleotides not matched to a gene: 2.

A few counts support this clone. The chain has TRBV5-8 and TRBJ2-7, with 15 nucleotides matching TRBD2. Trimming at V came to 2 bases and at J to 0 bases, leaving 9 bases not matched to a gene. This CDR3 region has 19 residues. Per the germline V gene, CDR1 is SGHTS and CDR2 is YDEGEE. In DNA, the CDR3 is TGTGCCAGCAGCTTCATGGGACTAGCGGGAGGCACCCCCTCCTACGAGCAGTACTTC. Its translation is CASSFMGLAGGTPSYEQYF.

The V call is TRBV5-1, the J call TRBJ1-4; 11 bases match TRBD1. Germline loops: CDR1 SGHRS, CDR2 YFSETQ. V was clipped by 3 bases and J by 7 bases; unmatched bases: 8. This CDR3 has 16 amino acids. The CDR3 loop reads CASSSDPGTGGEKLFF. The CDR3 bases are TGCGCCAGCAGCTCGGACCCTGGGACAGGGGGTGAAAAACTGTTTTTT.

The CDR3 region is CATQRGTAQHF. The CDR3 DNA is TGTGCCACCCAGCGGGGAACGGCCCAGCATTTT. The chain has TRBV28 and TRBJ1-5; D call uncertain. CDR3 length: 11 residues. Trimming stripped 10 bases from V and 11 bases from J, with 15 bases between. Germline values: CDR1 MDHEN, CDR2 SYDVKM.